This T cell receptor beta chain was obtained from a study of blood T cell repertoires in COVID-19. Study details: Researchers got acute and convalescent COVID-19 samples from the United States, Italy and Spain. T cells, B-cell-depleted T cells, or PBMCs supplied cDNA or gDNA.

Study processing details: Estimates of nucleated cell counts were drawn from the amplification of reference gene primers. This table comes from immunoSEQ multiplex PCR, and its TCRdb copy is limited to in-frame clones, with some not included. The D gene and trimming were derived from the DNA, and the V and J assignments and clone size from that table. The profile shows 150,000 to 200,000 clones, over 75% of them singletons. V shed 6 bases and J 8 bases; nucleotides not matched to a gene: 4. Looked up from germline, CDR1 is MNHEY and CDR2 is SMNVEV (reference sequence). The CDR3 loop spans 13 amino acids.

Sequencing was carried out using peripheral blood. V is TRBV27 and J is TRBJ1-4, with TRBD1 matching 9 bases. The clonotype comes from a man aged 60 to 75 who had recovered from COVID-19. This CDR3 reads CASRRQGVEKLFF. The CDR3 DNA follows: TGTGCCAGCAGAAGACAGGGGGTAGAAAAACTGTTTTTT.